This T cell receptor beta chain was identified during a study of OX40 agonist ivuxolimab in advanced cancers. Study background: The patients' treatment was ivuxolimab, an agonistic anti-OX40 (CD134) antibody. Three individuals attained partial responses, comprising one hepatocellular carcinoma case and two cutaneous melanoma cases.

It was autoimmune disease history or systemic immunosuppression that excluded patients. The investigators sampled blood at baseline, at cycle 4 day 1, and at cycle 7 day 1. Trimming cost V 4 bases and J 5 bases, with 11 bases left between them. Germline CDR1 is SQVTM and CDR2 is ANQGSEA. CDR3 size: 12 residues. Sequenced by immunoSEQ multiplex PCR; TCRdb stores in-frame clones only, minus some. The sample has nearly 60,000 clones; approximately 88% are singletons. The gene calls are TRBV29-1 and TRBJ1-1; D may be TRBD1 (5 bases). Sequenced material: CD4+ or CD8+ T cells sorted from blood, taken in a trial of the OX40 agonist ivuxolimab. This receptor was identified in an adult with an advanced solid tumor such as melanoma, head and neck, liver or kidney cancer. Written as DNA, the CDR3 is TGCAGCGTTGGAGGGGAAGGGACTGAAGCTTTCTTT. Translating it yields CSVGGEGTEAFF.